The rows below give T cell receptor beta chains drawn from one sample of a study of regulatory T cells in long-lasting Graves disease. TCRdb reprocessed the multiplex PCR reads with MiXCR, giving one entry per CDR3 protein. The sample shows about 610,000 distinct CDR3 sequences, 15% to 20% of them seen only once. Separately, the same data were catalogued under a study of T cells in Graves' hyperthyroidism and ophthalmopathy.

The sample consisted of peripheral blood mononuclear cells (PBMCs), taken at new diagnosis, from a patient treated with antithyroid drugs. The source of these receptors is a man aged 18 to 30 with Graves disease. Both conserved end residues are part of each CDR3. The order of the fields is clone size, D gene, J gene, V gene, CDR3 DNA, CDR3 protein. A D gene is named only where the DNA matches it firmly. Size is omitted from some rows. Given values are once, few, many or a class for expanded clones.

few | TRBD1 | TRBJ2-5 | TRBV18 | TGTGCCAGCTCACCCTCGCGGACAGGAGAGACCCAGTACTTC | CASSPSRTGETQYF
many | TRBD1 | TRBJ2-5 | TRBV3-1 | TGTGCCAGCAGGAAGGGGGCCGCTCAAGAGACCCAGTACTTC | CASRKGAAQETQYF
many | - | TRBJ2-7 | TRBV10-3 | TGTGCCGCTTGGGAAGGGGGGGGCTCTGGCGAGCAGTACTTC | CAAWEGGGSGEQYF
- | - | TRBJ2-3 | TRBV11-2 | TGTGCCAGCAACCGACAGCCTAGCACAGATACGCAGTATTTT | CASNRQPSTDTQYF
few | TRBD1 | TRBJ2-7 | TRBV20-1 | TGCAGTGCTAGACCTAGGACAGGACTCTACGAGCAGTACTTC | CSARPRTGLYEQYF
- | - | TRBJ1-1 | TRBV6-5 | TGTGCCAGCCGTTCCCCCTCTACAGCGTTAGAAGCTTTCTTT | CASRSPSTALEAFF
- | - | TRBJ2-7 | TRBV4-1 | TGCGCCAGCAGCCAAGGGGCGGCGAGCTCCTACGAGCAGTACTTC | CASSQGAASSYEQYF
- | TRBD1 | TRBJ2-5 | TRBV6-2/TRBV6-3 | TGTGCCAGCAGTCGGACCGGGACAGGGGTCCAAGAGACCCAGTACTTC | CASSRTGTGVQETQYF
- | - | TRBJ2-7 | TRBV4-3 | TGCGCCAGCAGCCGCATGTTTAGCTCCGTTGAGTACTTC | CASSRMFSSVEYF
many | - | TRBJ1-1 | TRBV2 | TGTGCCAGCAGACAGGATATGAACACTGAAGCTTTCTTT | CASRQDMNTEAFF
few | TRBD1 | TRBJ2-2 | TRBV19 | TGTGCCAGTAGACGGACAGGGCTGAACACCGGGGAGCTGTTTTTT | CASRRTGLNTGELFF
few | - | TRBJ2-7 | TRBV4-2 | TGTGCCAGCAGCCAAGCAGGGGCCTACGAGCAGTACTTC | CASSQAGAYEQYF
many | TRBD1 | TRBJ1-2 | TRBV12-3/TRBV12-4 | TGTGCCAGCAGTCCCGGACAGGGACCCTATGGCTACACCTTC | CASSPGQGPYGYTF
few | - | TRBJ2-7 | TRBV3-1 | TGTGCCAGCAGCCTCCGGGACTCCCCCCGGGAGCAGTACTTC | CASSLRDSPREQYF
many | TRBD2 | TRBJ2-1 | TRBV5-1 | TGCGCCAGCAATCGAGGCGGGAGGGACAATGAGCAGTTCTTC | CASNRGGRDNEQFF
many | - | TRBJ2-7 | TRBV3-1 | TGTGCCAGCAGCCAAACTGGCAGGGGACCCTACGAGCAGTACTTC | CASSQTGRGPYEQYF
- | - | TRBJ2-6 | TRBV29-1 | TGCAGCGTTGAAGAGGGGGCCGGGGCCAACGTCCTGACTTTC | CSVEEGAGANVLTF
few | - | TRBJ1-1 | TRBV20-1 | TGCAGTGCTACGAAAGAACGGTGGGGCACTGAAGCTTTCTTT | CSATKERWGTEAFF
many | - | TRBJ1-5 | TRBV7-8 | TGTGCCAGCAGCCTAAGGGAGGGGGGCCTATATAGCAATCAGCCCCAGCATTTT | CASSLREGGLYSNQPQHF
many | - | TRBJ2-7 | TRBV11-2 | TGTGCCAGCAGCTCCCAGGGTAACGAGCAGTACTTC | CASSSQGNEQYF